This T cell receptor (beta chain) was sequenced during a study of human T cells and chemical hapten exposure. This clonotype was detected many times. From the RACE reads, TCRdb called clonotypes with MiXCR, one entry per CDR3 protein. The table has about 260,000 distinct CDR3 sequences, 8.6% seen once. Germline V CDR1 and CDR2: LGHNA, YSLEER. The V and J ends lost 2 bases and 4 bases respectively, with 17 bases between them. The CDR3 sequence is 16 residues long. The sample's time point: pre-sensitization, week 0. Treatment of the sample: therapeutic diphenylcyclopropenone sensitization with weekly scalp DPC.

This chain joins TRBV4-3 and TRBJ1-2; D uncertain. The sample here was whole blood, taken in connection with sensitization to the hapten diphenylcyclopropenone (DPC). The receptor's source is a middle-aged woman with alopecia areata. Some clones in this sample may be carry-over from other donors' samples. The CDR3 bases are TGCGCCAGCAGCCAACCCATTTCGACGCACAGCTATGGCTACACCTTC. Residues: CASSQPISTHSYGYTF.